Here is one T cell receptor (beta chain) with its context. As yet, its antigen is unknown. This entry is derived from a study of tumour-infiltrating T cells in Burkitt lymphoma. Overall study context: This cohort included all epidemiological subtypes of Burkitt lymphoma. Survival, overall and progression-free, tracked with productive clonality. Study results and limitations: Several public clonotypes recurred in numerous Burkitt lymphoma patients.

Per the germline V gene, CDR1 is LGHNA and CDR2 is YNFKEQ. The CDR3 contains 15 residues. With 2 bases clipped from V and 7 bases from J, the junction kept 5 bases outside the gene matches. TCRdb's table, derived via immunoSEQ multiplex PCR, lists solely in-frame clones and lacks some. The profile shows approximately 220 clones, roughly 97% of them singletons. The chain employs TRBV4-2 and TRBJ2-1; TRBD2 aligns across 10 bases. The sequence was collected from a human donor with Burkitt lymphoma. Sequencing used tumor tissue. CDR3 nucleotide sequence: TGTGCCAGCAGCCAACCGGGACTAGCGCGGAATGAGCAGTTCTTC. Amino acid sequence: CASSQPGLARNEQFF.